This T cell receptor beta chain was retrieved from a study of T cell responses to AZD1222 COVID-19 vaccine. Overall study results and limits: Mostly white British, mostly female donors; authors suggested clonal diversity may be underestimated. Only after the peak T cell response were repertoires sampled.

Here immunoSEQ multiplex PCR was the method, and the copy in TCRdb shows in-frame clones only, minus some. Here the sample spans over 100,000 clones, 85% to 90% being singletons. This clone has more than one count but fewer than ten. The antigen remains undetermined. Germline V gene lookup returns CDR1 SGHNT and CDR2 YENEEA. The CDR3 is made up of 15 amino acids. The ends lost 5 bases at V and 6 bases at J; junction bases unmatched: 10. This sequence was found in an adult in good health. Sequenced material: peripheral blood, taken on day 0 of AZD1222 vaccination. The chain links TRBV11-3 to TRBJ2-1; TRBD1 matches at 7 bases. CDR3 region: CASSMGTAESNEQFF. In nucleotides, the CDR3 is TGTGCCAGCAGCATGGGGACAGCGGAAAGCAATGAGCAGTTCTTC.